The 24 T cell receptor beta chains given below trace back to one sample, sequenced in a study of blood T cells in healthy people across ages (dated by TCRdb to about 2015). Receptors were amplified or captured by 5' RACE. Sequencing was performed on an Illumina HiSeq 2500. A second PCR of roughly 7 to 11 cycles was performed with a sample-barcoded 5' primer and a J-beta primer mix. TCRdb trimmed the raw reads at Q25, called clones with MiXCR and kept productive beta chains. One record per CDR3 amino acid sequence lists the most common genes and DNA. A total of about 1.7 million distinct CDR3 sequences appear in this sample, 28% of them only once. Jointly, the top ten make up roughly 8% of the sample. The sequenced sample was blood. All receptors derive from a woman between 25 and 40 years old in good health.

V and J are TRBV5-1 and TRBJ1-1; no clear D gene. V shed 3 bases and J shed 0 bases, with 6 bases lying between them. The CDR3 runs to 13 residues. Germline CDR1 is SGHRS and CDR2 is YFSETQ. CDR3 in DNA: TGCGCCAGCAGCTACGAGCTGAACACTGAAGCTTTCTTT. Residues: CASSYELNTEAFF.

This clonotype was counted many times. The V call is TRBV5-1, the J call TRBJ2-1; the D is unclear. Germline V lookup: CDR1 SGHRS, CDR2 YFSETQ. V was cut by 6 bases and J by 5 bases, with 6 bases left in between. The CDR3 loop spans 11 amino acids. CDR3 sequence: CASNYDNEQFF. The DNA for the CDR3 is TGCGCCAGCAACTACGACAATGAGCAGTTCTTC.

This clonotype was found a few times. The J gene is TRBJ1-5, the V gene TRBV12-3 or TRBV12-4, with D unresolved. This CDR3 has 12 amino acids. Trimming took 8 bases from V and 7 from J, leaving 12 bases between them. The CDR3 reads CASLRAGQPQHF. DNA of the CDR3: TGTGCCAGCCTCCGGGCGGGGCAGCCCCAGCATTTT.

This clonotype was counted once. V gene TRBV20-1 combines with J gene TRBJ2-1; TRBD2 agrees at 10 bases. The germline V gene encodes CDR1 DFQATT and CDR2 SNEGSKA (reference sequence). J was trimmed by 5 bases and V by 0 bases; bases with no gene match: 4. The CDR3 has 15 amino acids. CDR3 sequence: CSARDFSGGNNEQFF. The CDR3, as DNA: TGCAGTGCTAGAGATTTTAGCGGGGGGAACAATGAGCAGTTCTTC.

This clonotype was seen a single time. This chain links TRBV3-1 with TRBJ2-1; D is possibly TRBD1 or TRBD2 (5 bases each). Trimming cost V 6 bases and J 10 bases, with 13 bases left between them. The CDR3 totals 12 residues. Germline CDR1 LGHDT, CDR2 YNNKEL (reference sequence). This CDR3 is CASSRGSREQFF. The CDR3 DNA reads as TGTGCCAGCAGTCGGGGCTCTCGGGAGCAGTTCTTC.

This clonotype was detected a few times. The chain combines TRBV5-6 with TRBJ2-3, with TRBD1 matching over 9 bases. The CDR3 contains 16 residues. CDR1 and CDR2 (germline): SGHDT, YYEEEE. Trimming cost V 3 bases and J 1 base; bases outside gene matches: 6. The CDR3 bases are TGTGCCAGCAGCTCACGGACAGGGGCGGGCACAGATACGCAGTATTTT. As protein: CASSSRTGAGTDTQYF.

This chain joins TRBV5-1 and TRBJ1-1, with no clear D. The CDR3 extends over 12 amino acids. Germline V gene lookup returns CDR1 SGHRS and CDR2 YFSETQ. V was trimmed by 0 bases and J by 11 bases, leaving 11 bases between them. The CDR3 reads CASSLAGQAAFF. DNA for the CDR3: TGCGCCAGCAGCTTGGCGGGTCAGGCGGCTTTCTTT.

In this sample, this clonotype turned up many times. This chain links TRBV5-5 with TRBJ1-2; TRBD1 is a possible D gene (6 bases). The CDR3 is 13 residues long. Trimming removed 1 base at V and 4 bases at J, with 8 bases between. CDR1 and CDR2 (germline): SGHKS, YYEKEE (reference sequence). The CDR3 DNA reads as TGTGCCAGCAGCTTGCCAGGGGCCTATGGCTACACCTTC. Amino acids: CASSLPGAYGYTF.

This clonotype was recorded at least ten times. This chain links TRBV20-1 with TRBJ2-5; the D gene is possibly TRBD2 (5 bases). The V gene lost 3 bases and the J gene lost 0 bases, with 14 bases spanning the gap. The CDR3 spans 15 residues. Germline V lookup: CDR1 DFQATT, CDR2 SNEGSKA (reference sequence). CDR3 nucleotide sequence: TGCAGTGCTAGGGCGCAGAGGAGGTACCAAGAGACCCAGTACTTC. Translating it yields CSARAQRRYQETQYF.

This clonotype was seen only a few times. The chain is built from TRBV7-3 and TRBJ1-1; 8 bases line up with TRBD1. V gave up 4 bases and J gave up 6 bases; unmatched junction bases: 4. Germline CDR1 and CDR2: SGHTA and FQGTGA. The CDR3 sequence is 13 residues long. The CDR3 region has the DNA TGTGCCAGCAGCTCGGAACAGGGGGCTGAAGCTTTCTTT. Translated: CASSSEQGAEAFF.

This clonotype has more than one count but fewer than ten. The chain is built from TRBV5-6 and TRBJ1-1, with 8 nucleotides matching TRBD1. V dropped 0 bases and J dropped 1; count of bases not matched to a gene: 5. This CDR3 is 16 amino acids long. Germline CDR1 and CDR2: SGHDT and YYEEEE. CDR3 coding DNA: TGTGCCAGCAGCTTGGGGACAGGGAAGAGGAACACTGAAGCTTTCTTT. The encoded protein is CASSLGTGKRNTEAFF.

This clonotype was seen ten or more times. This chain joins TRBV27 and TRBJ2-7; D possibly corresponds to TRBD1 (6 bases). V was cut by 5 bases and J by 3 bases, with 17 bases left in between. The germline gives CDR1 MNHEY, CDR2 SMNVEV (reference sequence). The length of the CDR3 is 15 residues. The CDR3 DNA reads TGTGCCAGCAGTCCCATGACAGGACCGTACTACGAGCAGTACTTC. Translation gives CASSPMTGPYYEQYF.

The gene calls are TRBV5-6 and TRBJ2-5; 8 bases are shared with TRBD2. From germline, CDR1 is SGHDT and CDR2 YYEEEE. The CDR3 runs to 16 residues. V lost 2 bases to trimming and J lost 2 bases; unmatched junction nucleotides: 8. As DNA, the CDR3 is TGTGCCAGCAGCTTAGGTGTAGCGGGAACGCAAGAGACCCAGTACTTC. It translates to CASSLGVAGTQETQYF.

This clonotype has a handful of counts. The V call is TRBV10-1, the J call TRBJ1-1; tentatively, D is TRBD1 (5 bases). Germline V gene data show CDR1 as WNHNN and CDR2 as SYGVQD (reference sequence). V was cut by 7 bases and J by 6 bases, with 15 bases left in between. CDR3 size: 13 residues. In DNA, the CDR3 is TGCGCCAGCACCCGGGACCGGGACTCTGAAGCTTTCTTT. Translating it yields CASTRDRDSEAFF.

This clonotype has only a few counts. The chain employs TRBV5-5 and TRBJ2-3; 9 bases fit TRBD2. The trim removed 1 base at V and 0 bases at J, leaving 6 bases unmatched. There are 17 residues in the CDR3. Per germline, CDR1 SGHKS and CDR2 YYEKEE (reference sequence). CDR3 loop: CASSLRLAGTSTDTQYF. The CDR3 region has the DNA TGTGCCAGCAGCTTGCGGCTAGCGGGGACTAGCACAGATACGCAGTATTTT.

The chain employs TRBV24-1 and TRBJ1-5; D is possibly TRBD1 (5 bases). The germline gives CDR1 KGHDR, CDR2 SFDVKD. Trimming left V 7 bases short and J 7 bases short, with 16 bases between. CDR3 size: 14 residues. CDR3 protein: CATSLGGRGQPQHF. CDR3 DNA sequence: TGTGCCACCAGCCTCGGGGGTCGAGGCCAGCCCCAGCATTTT.

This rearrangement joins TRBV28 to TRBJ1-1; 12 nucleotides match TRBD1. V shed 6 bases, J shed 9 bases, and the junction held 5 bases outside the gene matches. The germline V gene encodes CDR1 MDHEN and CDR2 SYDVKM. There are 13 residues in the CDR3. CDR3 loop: CASSLGTGGKAFF. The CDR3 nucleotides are TGTGCCAGCAGCCTAGGGACAGGGGGCAAAGCTTTCTTT. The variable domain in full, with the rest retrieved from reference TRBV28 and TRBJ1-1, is DVKVTQSSRYLVKRTGEKVFLECVQDMDHENMFWYRQDPGLGLRLIYFSYDVKMKEKGDIPEGYSVSREKKERFSLILESASTNQTSMYLCASSLGTGGKAFFGQGTRLTVV.

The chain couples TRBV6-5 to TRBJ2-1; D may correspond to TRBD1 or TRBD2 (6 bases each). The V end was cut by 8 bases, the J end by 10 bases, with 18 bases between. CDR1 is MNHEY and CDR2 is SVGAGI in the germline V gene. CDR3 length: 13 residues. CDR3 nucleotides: TGTGCCAGCCGACAGGTCGCGGCGGGGGAGCAGTTCTTC. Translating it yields CASRQVAAGEQFF.

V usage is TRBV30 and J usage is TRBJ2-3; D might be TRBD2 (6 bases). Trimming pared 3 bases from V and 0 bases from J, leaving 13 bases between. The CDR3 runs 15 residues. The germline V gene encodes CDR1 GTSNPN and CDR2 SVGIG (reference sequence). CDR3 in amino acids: CAWSSQRVSTDTQYF. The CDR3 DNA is TGTGCCTGGAGCAGCCAGCGGGTGAGCACAGATACGCAGTATTTT.

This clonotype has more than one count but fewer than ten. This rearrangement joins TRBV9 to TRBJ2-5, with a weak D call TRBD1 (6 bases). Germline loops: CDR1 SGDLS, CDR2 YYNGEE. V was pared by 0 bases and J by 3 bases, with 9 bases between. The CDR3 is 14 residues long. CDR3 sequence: CASSVEQGEETQYF. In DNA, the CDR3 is TGTGCCAGCAGCGTAGAACAGGGTGAAGAGACCCAGTACTTC.

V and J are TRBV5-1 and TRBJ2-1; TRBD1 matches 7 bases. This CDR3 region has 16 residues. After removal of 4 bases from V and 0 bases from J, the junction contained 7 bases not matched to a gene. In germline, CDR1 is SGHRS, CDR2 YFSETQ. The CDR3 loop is CASSRDSLSSYNEQFF. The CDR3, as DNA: TGCGCCAGCAGCCGGGACAGTCTAAGCTCCTACAATGAGCAGTTCTTC.

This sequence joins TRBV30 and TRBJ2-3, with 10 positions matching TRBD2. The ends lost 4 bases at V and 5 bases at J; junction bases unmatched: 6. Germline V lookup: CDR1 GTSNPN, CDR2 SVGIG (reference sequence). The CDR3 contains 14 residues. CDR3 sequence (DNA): TGTGCCTGGACTAGCGGGAGTGGCGTAGATACGCAGTATTTT. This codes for CAWTSGSGVDTQYF.

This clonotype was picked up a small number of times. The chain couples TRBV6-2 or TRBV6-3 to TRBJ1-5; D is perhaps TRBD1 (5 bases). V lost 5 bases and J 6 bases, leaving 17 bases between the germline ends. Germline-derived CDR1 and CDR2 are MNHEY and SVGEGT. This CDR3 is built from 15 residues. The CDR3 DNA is TGTGCCAGCAGTCTAACAGGTCTGGGGTCTCAGCCCCAGCATTTT. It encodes CASSLTGLGSQPQHF.

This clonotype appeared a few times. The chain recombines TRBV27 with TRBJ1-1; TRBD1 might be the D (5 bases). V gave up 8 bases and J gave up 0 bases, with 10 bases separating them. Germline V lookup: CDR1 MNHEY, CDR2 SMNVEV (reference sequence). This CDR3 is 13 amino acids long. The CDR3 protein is CASGKQVNTEAFF. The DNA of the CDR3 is TGTGCCAGCGGTAAACAGGTGAACACTGAAGCTTTCTTT.